This passage covers 2 T cell receptor beta chains from one sample sequenced in a study of CD8+ T cells in alopecia areata. It was cDNA, reverse transcribed from extracted RNA, that served as the sequencing template. Profiled with immunoSEQ multiplex PCR; TCRdb holds only in-frame clones, not every one. The sample holds 150,000 or so clones, over 70% seen once. This specimen was CD8+ T cells sorted from blood, taken at week 0. The receptors were gathered from a human donor with alopecia areata.

The CDR3 sequence: CARGDSAYEQYF. The CDR3 region has the DNA TGTGCCAGGGGCGACAGTGCTTACGAGCAGTACTTC. This chain connects TRBV2 to TRBJ2-7, with D possibly TRBD1 on 5 matching bases. Germline lookup yields CDR1 SNHLY and CDR2 FYNNEI. The ends were cut back, 9 bases at V and 4 bases at J, with 13 bases in the middle. The CDR3 is 12 amino acids.

The chain combines TRBV5-1 with TRBJ2-3; D not certain. The V and J ends lost 0 bases and 4 bases respectively, with 15 bases between them. The CDR3 runs to 16 residues. Per the germline V gene, CDR1 is SGHRS and CDR2 is YFSETQ. DNA for the CDR3: TGCGCCAGCAGCTTGGAGGCAGGTGGGAATGCAGATACGCAGTATTTT. Translated, it gives CASSLEAGGNADTQYF.